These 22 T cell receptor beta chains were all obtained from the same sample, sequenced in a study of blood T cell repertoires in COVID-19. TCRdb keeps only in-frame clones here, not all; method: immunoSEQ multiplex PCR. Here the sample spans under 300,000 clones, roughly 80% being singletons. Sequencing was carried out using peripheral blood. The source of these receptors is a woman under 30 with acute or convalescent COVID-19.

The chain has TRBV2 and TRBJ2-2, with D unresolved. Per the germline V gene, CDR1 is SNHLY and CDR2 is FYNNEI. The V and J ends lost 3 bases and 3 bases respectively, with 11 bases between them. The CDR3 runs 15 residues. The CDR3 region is CASSDGATYTGELFF. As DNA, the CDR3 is TGTGCCAGCAGTGATGGAGCGACCTACACCGGGGAGCTGTTTTTT. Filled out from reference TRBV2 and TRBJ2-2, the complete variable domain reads EPEVTQTPSHQVTQMGQEVILRCVPISNHLYFYWYRQILGQKVEFLVSFYNNEISEKSEIFDDQFSVERPDGSNFTLKIRSTKLEDSAMYFCASSDGATYTGELFFGEGSRLTVL.

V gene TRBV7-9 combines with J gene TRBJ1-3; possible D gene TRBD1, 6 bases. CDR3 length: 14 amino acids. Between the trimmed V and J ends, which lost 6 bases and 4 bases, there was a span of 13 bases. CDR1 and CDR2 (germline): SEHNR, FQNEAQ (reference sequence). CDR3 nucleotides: TGTGCCAGCAGGCCTCAGGGGCACGGAAACACCATATATTTT. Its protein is CASRPQGHGNTIYF.

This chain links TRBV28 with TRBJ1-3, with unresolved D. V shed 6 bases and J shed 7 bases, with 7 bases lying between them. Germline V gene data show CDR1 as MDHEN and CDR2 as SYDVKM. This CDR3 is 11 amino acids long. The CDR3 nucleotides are TGTGCCAGCAGGACACCCAACACCATATATTTT. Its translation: CASRTPNTIYF.

Written as DNA, the CDR3 is TGTGCCAGTAGTATGCAGGGGCGCGGGAACACTGAAGCTTTCTTT. Translation: CASSMQGRGNTEAFF. V usage is TRBV19 and J usage is TRBJ1-1; D may be TRBD1 (6 bases). Germline CDR1 is LNHDA and CDR2 is SQIVND (reference sequence). This CDR3 has 15 residues. V dropped 3 bases and J dropped 1 base, with 12 bases sitting between them.

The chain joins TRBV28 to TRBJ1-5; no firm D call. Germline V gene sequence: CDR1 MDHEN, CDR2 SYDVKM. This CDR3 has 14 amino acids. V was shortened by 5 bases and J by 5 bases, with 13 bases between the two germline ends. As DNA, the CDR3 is TGTGCCAGCAGTCTCAGGTTCTGGGATCAGCCCCAGCATTTT. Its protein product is CASSLRFWDQPQHF.

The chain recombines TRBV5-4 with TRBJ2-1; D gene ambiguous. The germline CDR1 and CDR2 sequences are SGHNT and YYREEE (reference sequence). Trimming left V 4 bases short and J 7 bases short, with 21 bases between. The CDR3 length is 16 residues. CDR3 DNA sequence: TGTGCCAGCAGCCCCATGGTACTACCAAACGCGAATGAGCAGTTCTTC. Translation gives CASSPMVLPNANEQFF.

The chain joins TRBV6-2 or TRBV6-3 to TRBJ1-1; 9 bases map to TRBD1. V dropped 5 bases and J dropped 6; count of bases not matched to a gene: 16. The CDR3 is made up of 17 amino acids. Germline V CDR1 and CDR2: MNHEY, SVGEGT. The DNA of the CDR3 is TGTGCCAGCAGTCGTCCCGGGACAGGGTCGGGAATCCCTGAAGCTTTCTTT. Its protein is CASSRPGTGSGIPEAFF.

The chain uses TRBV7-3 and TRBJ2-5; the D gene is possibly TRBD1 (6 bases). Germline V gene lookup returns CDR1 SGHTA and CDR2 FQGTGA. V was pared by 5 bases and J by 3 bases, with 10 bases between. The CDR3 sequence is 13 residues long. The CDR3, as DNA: TGTGCCAGCAGCCAGGGACACAAAGAGACCCAGTACTTC. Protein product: CASSQGHKETQYF.

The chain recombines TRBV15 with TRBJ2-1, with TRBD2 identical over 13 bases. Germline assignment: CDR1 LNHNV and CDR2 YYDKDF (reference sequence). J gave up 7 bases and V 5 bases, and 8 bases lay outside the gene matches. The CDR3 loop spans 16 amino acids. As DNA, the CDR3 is TGTGCCACCAGCTTTCGACTAGCGGGAGGTATTAATGAGCAGTTCTTC. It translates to CATSFRLAGGINEQFF.

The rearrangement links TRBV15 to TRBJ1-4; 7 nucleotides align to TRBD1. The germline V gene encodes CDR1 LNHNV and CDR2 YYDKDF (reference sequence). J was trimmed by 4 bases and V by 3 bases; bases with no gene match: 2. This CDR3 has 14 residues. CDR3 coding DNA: TGTGCCACCAGCAGGGACAGGCTTAATGAAAAACTGTTTTTT. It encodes CATSRDRLNEKLFF. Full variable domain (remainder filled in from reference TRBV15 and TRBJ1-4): DAMVIQNPRYQVTQFGKPVTLSCSQTLNHNVMYWYQQKSSQAPKLLFHYYDKDFNNEADTPDNFQSRRPNTSFCFLDIRSPGLGDTAMYLCATSRDRLNEKLFFGSGTQLSVL.

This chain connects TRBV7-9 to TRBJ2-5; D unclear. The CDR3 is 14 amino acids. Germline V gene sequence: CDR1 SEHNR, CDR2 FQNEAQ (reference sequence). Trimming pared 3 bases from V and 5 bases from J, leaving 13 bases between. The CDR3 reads CASSFPTGGETQYF. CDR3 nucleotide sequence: TGTGCCAGCAGCTTTCCTACGGGTGGGGAGACCCAGTACTTC.

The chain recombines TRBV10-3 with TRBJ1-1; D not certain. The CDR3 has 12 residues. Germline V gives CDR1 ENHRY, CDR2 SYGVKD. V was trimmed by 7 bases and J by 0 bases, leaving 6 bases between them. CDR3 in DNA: TGTGCCATCAAGACTTTGAACACTGAAGCTTTCTTT. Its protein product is CAIKTLNTEAFF.

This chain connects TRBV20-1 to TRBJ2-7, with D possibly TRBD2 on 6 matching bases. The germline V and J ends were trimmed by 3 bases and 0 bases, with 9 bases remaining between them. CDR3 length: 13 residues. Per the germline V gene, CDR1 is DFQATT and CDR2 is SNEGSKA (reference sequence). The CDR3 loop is CSASAGSSYEQYF. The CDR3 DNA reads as TGCAGTGCTAGTGCGGGAAGCTCCTACGAGCAGTACTTC.

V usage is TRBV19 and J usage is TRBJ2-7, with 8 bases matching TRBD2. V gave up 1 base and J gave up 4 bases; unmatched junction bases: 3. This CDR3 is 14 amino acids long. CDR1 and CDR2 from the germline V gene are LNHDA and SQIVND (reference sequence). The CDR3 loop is CASSIAGGRYEQYF. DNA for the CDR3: TGTGCCAGTAGTATAGCGGGAGGGCGTTACGAGCAGTACTTC.

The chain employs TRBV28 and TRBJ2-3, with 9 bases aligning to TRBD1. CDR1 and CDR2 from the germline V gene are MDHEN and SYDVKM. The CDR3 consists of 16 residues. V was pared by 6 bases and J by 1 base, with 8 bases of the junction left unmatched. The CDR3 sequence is CASRYRGPEGTDTQYF. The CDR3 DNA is TGTGCCAGCAGGTACAGGGGGCCTGAGGGCACAGATACGCAGTATTTT.

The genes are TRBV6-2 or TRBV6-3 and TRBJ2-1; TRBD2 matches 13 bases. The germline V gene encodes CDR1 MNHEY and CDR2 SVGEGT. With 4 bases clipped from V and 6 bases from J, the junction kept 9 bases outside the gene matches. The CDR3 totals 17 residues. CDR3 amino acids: CASSSGGLAGVFNEQFF. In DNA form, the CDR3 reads TGTGCCAGCAGTTCCGGAGGACTAGCGGGAGTGTTCAATGAGCAGTTCTTC.

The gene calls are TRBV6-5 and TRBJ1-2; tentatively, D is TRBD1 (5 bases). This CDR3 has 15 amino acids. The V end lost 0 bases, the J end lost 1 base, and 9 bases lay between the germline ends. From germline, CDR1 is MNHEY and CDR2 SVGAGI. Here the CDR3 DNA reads TGTGCCAGCAGTTACTCGGCAGGGCATAACTATGGCTACACCTTC. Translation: CASSYSAGHNYGYTF.

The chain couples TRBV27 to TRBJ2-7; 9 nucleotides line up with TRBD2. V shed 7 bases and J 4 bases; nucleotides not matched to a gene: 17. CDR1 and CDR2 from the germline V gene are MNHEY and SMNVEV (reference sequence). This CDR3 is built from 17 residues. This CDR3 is CASTPYFGGTSWYEQYF. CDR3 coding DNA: TGTGCCAGCACCCCATATTTCGGAGGGACTAGCTGGTACGAGCAGTACTTC.

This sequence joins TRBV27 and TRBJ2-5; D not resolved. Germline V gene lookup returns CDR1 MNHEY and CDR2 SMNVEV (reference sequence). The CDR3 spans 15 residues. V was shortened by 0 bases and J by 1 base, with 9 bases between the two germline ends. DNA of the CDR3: TGTGCCAGCAGTTTATCCAGGAACCCCCAAGAGACCCAGTACTTC. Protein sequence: CASSLSRNPQETQYF.

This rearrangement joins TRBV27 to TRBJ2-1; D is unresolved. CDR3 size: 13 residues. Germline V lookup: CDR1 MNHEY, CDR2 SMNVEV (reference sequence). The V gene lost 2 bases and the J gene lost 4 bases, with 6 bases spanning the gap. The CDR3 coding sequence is TGTGCCAGCAGTTTAACAGAGTACAATGAGCAGTTCTTC. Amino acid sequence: CASSLTEYNEQFF.

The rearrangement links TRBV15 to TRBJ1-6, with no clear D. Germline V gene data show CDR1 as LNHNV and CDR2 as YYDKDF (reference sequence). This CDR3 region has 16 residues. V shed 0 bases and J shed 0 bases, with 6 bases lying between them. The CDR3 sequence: CATSRDGSSYNSPLHF. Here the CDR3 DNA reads TGTGCCACCAGCAGAGACGGGAGCTCCTATAATTCACCCCTCCACTTT.

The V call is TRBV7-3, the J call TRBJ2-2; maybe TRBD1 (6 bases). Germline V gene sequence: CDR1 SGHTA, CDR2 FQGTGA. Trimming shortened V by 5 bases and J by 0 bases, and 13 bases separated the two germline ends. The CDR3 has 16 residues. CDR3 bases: TGTGCCAGCAGCCGGACAGCGATTACGAACACCGGGGAGCTGTTTTTT. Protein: CASSRTAITNTGELFF.